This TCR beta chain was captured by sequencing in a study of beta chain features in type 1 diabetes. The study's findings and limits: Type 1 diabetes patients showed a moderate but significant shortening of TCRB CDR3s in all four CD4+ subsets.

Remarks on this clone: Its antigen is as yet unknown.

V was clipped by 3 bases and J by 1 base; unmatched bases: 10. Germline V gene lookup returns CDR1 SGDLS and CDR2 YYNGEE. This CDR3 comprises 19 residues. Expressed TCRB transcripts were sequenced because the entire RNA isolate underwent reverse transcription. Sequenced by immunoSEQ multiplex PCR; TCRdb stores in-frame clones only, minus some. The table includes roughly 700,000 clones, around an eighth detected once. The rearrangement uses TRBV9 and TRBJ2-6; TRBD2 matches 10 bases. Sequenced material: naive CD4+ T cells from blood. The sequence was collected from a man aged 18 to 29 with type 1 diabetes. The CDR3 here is CASSETLAGVLSGANVLTF. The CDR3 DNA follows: TGTGCCAGCAGCGAGACCCTAGCGGGGGTCCTATCTGGGGCCAACGTCCTGACTTTC.